The next 11 T cell receptor beta chains were all read from a single sample in a study of T-cell memory formation after mild COVID-19. TCRdb called the 5' RACE reads again in MiXCR, with one record for every CDR3 protein. The sample yields 300,000 to 350,000 distinct CDR3 sequences, roughly an eighth seen once. Material: PBMCs or a T cell subset sorted from them (not recorded which). These TCRs come from a young man who had mild COVID-19 (a few samples of this study predate the infection). Cell type and time point are not known.

This sequence joins TRBV6-1 and TRBJ2-7; D may match TRBD1 or TRBD2 (5 bases each). The CDR3 is 17 residues long. V was shortened by 7 bases and J by 2 bases, with 24 bases between the two germline ends. Germline V gene sequence: CDR1 MNHNS, CDR2 SASEGT. In DNA form, the CDR3 reads TGTGCCAGCACCGAGGATTGGTGGGGGACGCGGGCCTACGAGCAGTACGTC. Translating gives CASTEDWWGTRAYEQYV.

This clonotype was seen many times. J is TRBJ2-3 and V is TRBV7-9; no clear D gene. This CDR3 region has 13 residues. Germline values: CDR1 SEHNR, CDR2 FQNEAQ (reference sequence). Trimming shortened V by 1 base and J by 9 bases, and 11 bases separated the two germline ends. The CDR3, as DNA: TGTGCCAGCAGCTTAGAGGGTGCCGGGACGCAGTATTTT. Translation: CASSLEGAGTQYF. Complete variable domain (other parts from reference TRBV7-9 and TRBJ2-3): DTGVSQNPRHKITKRGQNVTFRCDPISEHNRLYWYRQTLGQGPEFLTYFQNEAQLEKSRLLSDRFSAERPKGSFSTLEIQRTEQGDSAMYLCASSLEGAGTQYFGPGTRLTVL.

CDR3 in DNA: TGCAGCGTTGCAACCCCGGGACAGGGGACCTATGGCTACACCTTC. Protein product: CSVATPGQGTYGYTF. V usage is TRBV29-1 and J usage is TRBJ1-2, with 10 bases fitting TRBD1. This CDR3 is 15 amino acids long. Per germline, CDR1 SQVTM and CDR2 ANQGSEA. V shed 4 bases and J 4 bases; nucleotides not matched to a gene: 9.

In its sample, this clonotype was seen a few times. V usage is TRBV12-3 or TRBV12-4 and J usage is TRBJ2-6; D not resolved. V lost 6 bases and J lost 1, with 10 bases in between. The CDR3 loop spans 15 amino acids. The CDR3 here is CASRGSGSGANVLTF. DNA for the CDR3: TGTGCCAGCAGAGGCTCGGGTTCTGGGGCCAACGTCCTGACTTTC.

V and J are TRBV7-9 and TRBJ2-7; the match to TRBD1 covers 8 bases. Trimming removed 5 bases from V and 9 bases from J; junction bases left unmatched: 9. The CDR3 has 13 amino acids. CDR1 and CDR2 (germline): SEHNR, FQNEAQ (reference sequence). This chain's CDR3 is CASSLDRGAGQYF. In DNA form, the CDR3 reads TGTGCCAGCAGCCTAGACAGGGGAGCAGGGCAGTACTTC.

The V gene is TRBV29-1, the J gene TRBJ1-6; no definite D call. V lost 6 bases and J 7 bases, leaving 13 bases between the germline ends. The CDR3 contains 13 residues. Per germline, CDR1 SQVTM and CDR2 ANQGSEA. This CDR3 reads CSVEVEVNSPLHF. CDR3 nucleotide sequence: TGCAGCGTGGAGGTAGAGGTGAATTCACCCCTCCACTTT.

There are many counts of this clonotype. The gene calls are TRBV7-3 and TRBJ2-2; 8 positions match TRBD1. Germline-derived CDR1 and CDR2 are SGHTA and FQGTGA. V lost 4 bases to trimming and J lost 8 bases; unmatched junction nucleotides: 9. The CDR3 length is 15 residues. The CDR3, as DNA: TGTGCCAGCAGCTCCACAGGGGGAGAGTCAGGGGAGCTGTTTTTT. This codes for CASSSTGGESGELFF.

The J gene is TRBJ1-4, the V gene TRBV6-5, with a weak D call TRBD1 (6 bases). The CDR3 contains 16 residues. V lost 2 bases, J lost 5 bases, and 15 bases lay in between. The germline gives CDR1 MNHEY, CDR2 SVGAGI. The CDR3 region is CASSYAPGVHNEKLFF. The CDR3 coding sequence is TGTGCCAGCAGTTACGCTCCAGGGGTCCACAATGAAAAACTGTTTTTT.

This clonotype was observed a few times. The V and J genes are TRBV7-2 and TRBJ2-7; 7 nucleotides align to TRBD1. The V gene end was trimmed by 5 bases and the J gene end by 7 bases; junction bases not matched to a gene: 11. Germline V CDR1 and CDR2: SGHTA, FQGNSA. This CDR3 region has 14 residues. The CDR3 sequence: CASSGLGQAREQYF. The CDR3 nucleotides are TGTGCCAGCAGCGGCCTCGGACAGGCGAGGGAGCAGTACTTC.

This clonotype was observed a few times. J is TRBJ2-4 and V is TRBV5-1; 10 bases are a match to TRBD1. This CDR3 is built from 15 residues. V shed 4 bases and J 5 bases; nucleotides not matched to a gene: 6. The germline V gene encodes CDR1 SGHRS and CDR2 YFSETQ. The CDR3 DNA follows: TGCGCCAGCAGCATAGGGACAGGGGACCAAAACATTCAGTACTTC. Translation gives CASSIGTGDQNIQYF.

The V gene is TRBV27, the J gene TRBJ1-1; TRBD1 matches at 8 bases. V was clipped by 0 bases and J by 10 bases; unmatched bases: 7. This CDR3 is 14 amino acids long. The V gene's germline CDR1 is MNHEY and CDR2 SMNVEV (reference sequence). The CDR3 loop is CASSLSGRGPLAFF. In nucleotides, the CDR3 is TGTGCCAGCAGTTTATCGGGCAGGGGGCCGCTAGCTTTCTTT.